Listed here is a single TCR beta chain. The sample is drawn from a study of shared T cell receptors in the human thymus. Libraries were prepared by immunoSEQ multiplex PCR; TCRdb keeps only in-frame clonotypes and omits some of them. The sample comprises 450,000 to 650,000 clones, around three quarters of which are singletons, and 0.013% rests with the top ten. This sample was also put to use in a study of human thymus T cells.

Material: thymocytes. This TCR derives from a boy in the first two years of life with a congenital heart defect.

Written as DNA, the CDR3 is TGTGCCAGCAGTGGTGGATCGGGACAGGGGGTCGCCGAGCAGTACTTC. It yields the protein CASSGGSGQGVAEQYF. The chain is built from TRBV7-6 and TRBJ2-7, with 11 bases fitting TRBD1. The CDR3 loop spans 16 amino acids. The germline gives CDR1 SGHVS, CDR2 FNYEAQ. Losses at the gene ends were 6 bases for V and 6 bases for J; bases not matched to a gene: 13.